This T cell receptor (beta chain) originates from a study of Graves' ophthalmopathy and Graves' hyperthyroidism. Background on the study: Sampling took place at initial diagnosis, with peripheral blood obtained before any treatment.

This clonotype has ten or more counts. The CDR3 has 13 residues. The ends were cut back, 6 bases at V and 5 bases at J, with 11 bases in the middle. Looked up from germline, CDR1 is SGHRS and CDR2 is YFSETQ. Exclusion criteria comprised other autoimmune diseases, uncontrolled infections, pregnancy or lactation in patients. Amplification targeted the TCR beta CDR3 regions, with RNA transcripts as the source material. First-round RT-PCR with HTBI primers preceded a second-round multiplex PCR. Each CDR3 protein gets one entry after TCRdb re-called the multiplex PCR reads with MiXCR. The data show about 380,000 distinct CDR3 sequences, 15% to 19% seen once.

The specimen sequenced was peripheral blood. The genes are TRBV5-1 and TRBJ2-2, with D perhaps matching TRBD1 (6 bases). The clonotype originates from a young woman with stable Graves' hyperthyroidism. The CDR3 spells CASTLDRTGELFF. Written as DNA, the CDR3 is TGCGCCAGCACCCTCGACAGGACCGGGGAGCTGTTTTTT.